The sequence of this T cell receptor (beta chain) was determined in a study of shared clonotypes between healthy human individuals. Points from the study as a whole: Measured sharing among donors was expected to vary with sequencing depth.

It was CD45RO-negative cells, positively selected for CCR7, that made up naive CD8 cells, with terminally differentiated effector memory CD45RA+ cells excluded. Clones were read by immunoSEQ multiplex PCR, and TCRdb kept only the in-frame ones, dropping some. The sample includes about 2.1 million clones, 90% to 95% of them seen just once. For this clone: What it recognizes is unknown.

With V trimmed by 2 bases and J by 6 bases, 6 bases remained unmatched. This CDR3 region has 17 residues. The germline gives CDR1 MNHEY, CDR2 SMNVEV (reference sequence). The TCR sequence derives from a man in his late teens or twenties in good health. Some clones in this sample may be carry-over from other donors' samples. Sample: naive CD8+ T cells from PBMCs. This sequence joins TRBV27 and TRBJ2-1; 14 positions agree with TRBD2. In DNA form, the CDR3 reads TGTGCCAGCAGTTTACCGACGACTAGCGGGAGGGCCAATGAGCAGTTCTTC. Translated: CASSLPTTSGRANEQFF.